Following are 10 T cell receptor beta chains from one sample sequenced in a study of cytomegalovirus exposure and HLA in healthy donors. PCR was performed using 60 Vbeta and 13 Jbeta primers. Assay used: immunoSEQ multiplex PCR; TCRdb lists only in-frame clones, some missing. The sample includes some 50,000 clones, less than 75% of them seen just once. The sample comprised PBMCs. These receptors all come from a man younger than 40 in good health and CMV-seronegative.

This clone has just a few counts. The gene calls are TRBV2 and TRBJ1-1; D possibly corresponds to TRBD1 (6 bases). Trimming left V 5 bases short and J 3 bases short, with 13 bases between. Germline values: CDR1 SNHLY, CDR2 FYNNEI. This CDR3 contains 14 residues. CDR3 amino acids: CASSQRGGDTEAFF. The CDR3 nucleotides are TGTGCCAGCAGTCAAAGGGGGGGGGACACTGAAGCTTTCTTT.

The rearrangement links TRBV18 to TRBJ2-5, with 12 bases identical to TRBD2. Germline loops: CDR1 KGHSH, CDR2 LQKENI. The V segment lost 1 base and the J segment 2 bases; nucleotides outside the gene matches: 5. The CDR3 is 17 amino acids. The CDR3 bases are TGTGCCAGCTCACCACGCGGAGGACTAGCGGGACAAGAGACCCAGTACTTC. Amino acid sequence: CASSPRGGLAGQETQYF.

This clone has just one count. This sequence joins TRBV7-9 and TRBJ2-1; 10 bases are shared with TRBD1. Looked up from germline, CDR1 is SEHNR and CDR2 is FQNEAQ (reference sequence). This CDR3 spans 15 amino acids. Trimming removed 1 base from V and 8 bases from J; junction bases left unmatched: 5. In DNA form, the CDR3 reads TGTGCCAGCAGCTTAGGGACAGGGGGTCCGTATGAGCAGTTCTTC. This codes for CASSLGTGGPYEQFF.

Here the CDR3 DNA reads TGTGCCAGCAGTTTAACGGGACAGAGGAATGGCTACACCTTC. Protein product: CASSLTGQRNGYTF. The chain combines TRBV27 with TRBJ1-2, with TRBD1 matching over 7 bases. CDR3 length: 14 amino acids. The germline V gene encodes CDR1 MNHEY and CDR2 SMNVEV (reference sequence). Unmatched junction bases numbered 6, after V lost 2 bases and J lost 6 bases.

J is TRBJ2-7 and V is TRBV7-2, with 7 bases fitting TRBD2. V shed 1 base, J shed 4 bases, and the junction held 10 bases outside the gene matches. The CDR3 runs to 16 residues. The germline CDR1 and CDR2 sequences are SGHTA and FQGNSA. Here the CDR3 DNA reads TGTGCCAGCAGCTTAGGCGCTGGGCGGGAGAGGTACGAGCAGTACTTC. Amino acids: CASSLGAGRERYEQYF.

This chain joins TRBV5-1 and TRBJ2-3, with 7 bases matching TRBD2. Germline values: CDR1 SGHRS, CDR2 YFSETQ. V shed 0 bases and J 4 bases; nucleotides not matched to a gene: 8. This CDR3 contains 16 residues. CDR3 sequence: CASSLAGSGSADTQYF. The CDR3 DNA follows: TGCGCCAGCAGCTTGGCCGGTAGCGGGTCAGCAGATACGCAGTATTTT.

V is TRBV9 and J is TRBJ2-1; TRBD2 agrees at 10 bases. The CDR3 has 16 residues. The germline gives CDR1 SGDLS, CDR2 YYNGEE. V lost 4 bases to trimming and J lost 3 bases; unmatched junction nucleotides: 7. CDR3 bases: TGTGCCAGCAGCCCCGATAGCGGGAGGAGCTACAATGAGCAGTTCTTC. This codes for CASSPDSGRSYNEQFF.

The J gene is TRBJ2-5, the V gene TRBV5-1, with 9 bases identical to TRBD1. Germline V gene lookup returns CDR1 SGHRS and CDR2 YFSETQ. CDR3 length equals 14 residues. J was trimmed by 2 bases and V by 5 bases; bases with no gene match: 4. The CDR3 reads CASSGTGIQETQYF. CDR3 nucleotides: TGCGCCAGCAGTGGGACAGGGATACAAGAGACCCAGTACTTC. The variable domain in full, completed from reference TRBV5-1 and TRBJ2-5, reads KAGVTQTPRYLIKTRGQQVTLSCSPISGHRSVSWYQQTPGQGLQFLFEYFSETQRNKGNFPGRFSGRQFSNSRSEMNVSTLELGDSALYLCASSGTGIQETQYFGPGTRLLVL.

The gene calls are TRBV7-9 and TRBJ2-1; D remains unclear. The V and J ends lost 1 base and 9 bases respectively, with 13 bases between them. Germline CDR1 SEHNR, CDR2 FQNEAQ (reference sequence). The CDR3 length is 14 residues. The CDR3 sequence is CASSLVIGVSEQFF. The CDR3 nucleotides read TGTGCCAGCAGCTTAGTTATAGGAGTAAGTGAGCAGTTCTTC.

The V gene is TRBV6-4, the J gene TRBJ2-3; D is perhaps TRBD1 (5 bases). The CDR3 covers 14 residues. V was clipped by 0 bases and J by 2 bases, with 6 bases between them. Germline lookup yields CDR1 MRHNA and CDR2 SNTAGT. The CDR3 sequence: CASSDSDITDTQYF. The CDR3 nucleotides are TGTGCCAGCAGTGACTCGGACATCACAGATACGCAGTATTTT.